Listed below are T cell receptor beta chains from one sample, sequenced in a study of blood T cell repertoires in COVID-19. Clones were sequenced by immunoSEQ multiplex PCR, and TCRdb holds only the in-frame ones, with some missing. The sample holds 150,000 or so clones, approximately 87% seen once. The sequencing input was PBMCs or T cells enriched from blood (not recorded which). The receptor set was obtained from a woman between 50 and 59 years old who had recovered from COVID-19. CDR3s include the opening cysteine and the closing phenylalanine or tryptophan. D genes are given only for firm matches.

V	J	D	CDR3
TRBV20-1	TRBJ1-1	NA	CSAKNTEAFF
TRBV18	TRBJ2-1	TRBD2	CASSPPSWGLAGNEQFF
TRBV18	TRBJ2-3	TRBD1	CASSQSPPRQGADTQYF
TRBV5-1	TRBJ1-1	TRBD1	CASSTGQGAGVAFF
TRBV5-1	TRBJ2-2	NA	CASSFQGADTGELFF
TRBV5-1	TRBJ2-2	TRBD1	CASSLRGQGNTGELFF
TRBV6-5	TRBJ2-4	NA	CASSSLTSGGNIQYF
TRBV11-3	TRBJ1-4	TRBD1	CASSSRQGGEKLFF
TRBV6-4	TRBJ1-2	NA	CASSDGGAGHGYTF
TRBV5-1	TRBJ1-6	NA	CASSLSGGIYNSPLHF
TRBV4-1	TRBJ1-3	NA	CASSHGQPSGNTIYF
TRBV4-3	TRBJ2-1	NA	CASSQDRWREQFF
TRBV30	TRBJ1-3	NA	CAWSVQSGNTIYF
TRBV19	TRBJ2-5	NA	CASSVNRASGETQYF
TRBV24-1	TRBJ1-2	NA	CATSDFRPGKGYGYTF
TRBV5-8	TRBJ1-3	NA	CASSSAGDPGNTIYF
TRBV6-5	TRBJ2-2	NA	CASSYSRGELFF
TRBV7-9	TRBJ1-2	NA	CASSLGAGDYGYTF
TRBV2	TRBJ2-3	NA	CASSLNYYTDTQYF
TRBV30	TRBJ2-3	TRBD2	CAWSPRLAGLTPSTDTQYF
TRBV19	TRBJ1-1	NA	CASTPKTDLNTEAFF
TRBV7-2	TRBJ2-1	NA	CASSLFPAPTNNEQFF
TRBV7-2	TRBJ2-1	TRBD2	CASSPSGSAYNEQFF
TRBV29-1	TRBJ2-2	TRBD1	CSVKDRANTGELFF
TRBV6-6	TRBJ1-3	TRBD1	CASSQGQGGHTIYF
TRBV6-2/TRBV6-3	TRBJ2-6	TRBD1	CASSSGTGSGANVLTF
TRBV28	TRBJ1-4	TRBD1	CAIDDRGGEKLFF
TRBV2	TRBJ1-3	TRBD1	CASSEQGASGNTIYF
TRBV6-4	TRBJ1-2	NA	CASSDSERGYTF
TRBV5-4	TRBJ2-5	NA	CASSRDSKGPQYF
TRBV7-2	TRBJ1-5	TRBD1	CASSLAAGGRQPQHF
TRBV7-2	TRBJ2-2	NA	CASSSQLVGTGELFF
TRBV28	TRBJ2-6	NA	CASSPGARSGANVLTF
TRBV12-5	TRBJ2-1	TRBD2	CASGLGLAGGGDEQFF
TRBV12-3/TRBV12-4	TRBJ1-5	NA	CASSSGDRQPQHF
TRBV11-2	TRBJ2-2	TRBD2	CASSPRAGGNTGELFF
TRBV5-1	TRBJ2-1	TRBD2	CASSRTSGRAGEQFF
TRBV5-6	TRBJ2-5	NA	CASSLFGEETQYF
TRBV5-1	TRBJ1-6	NA	CASSPRAQGSWNSPLHF
TRBV5-1	TRBJ1-1	NA	CASSSIVMNTEAFF
TRBV6-5	TRBJ1-2	TRBD1	CASSTGAHGYTF
TRBV10-3	TRBJ1-1	NA	CAISQLRGEAFF
TRBV7-8	TRBJ1-5	NA	CASSLGREGQPQHF
TRBV5-1	TRBJ1-2	NA	CASSLESGNYGYTF
TRBV6-6	TRBJ2-3	NA	CASSYSSQDTQYF
TRBV5-1	TRBJ1-1	NA	CASSLGANTEAFF
TRBV5-1	TRBJ2-1	TRBD1	CASSLSRGSYSYNEQFF
TRBV30	TRBJ1-5	NA	CAWMGRNSNQPQHF
TRBV9	TRBJ1-1	NA	CATSPRWNTEAFF
TRBV4-2	TRBJ1-6	TRBD1	CASPDRGRSSYNSPLHF
TRBV28	NA	NA	CASTQPPNIQFF
TRBV3-1/TRBV3-2	TRBJ2-3	TRBD2	CASSLTSGRQYF
TRBV5-1	TRBJ1-1	NA	CASSSMGANTEAFF
TRBV28	TRBJ1-5	TRBD1	CASTLDRAQPQHF
TRBV30	TRBJ2-2	TRBD1	CASQGHSRAGELFF
TRBV30	TRBJ1-3	NA	CAWRRGYSASSGNTIYF
TRBV18	TRBJ1-6	NA	CASTREFNSPLHF